The 5 T cell receptor beta chains below come from one sample, sequenced in a study of blood T cells in healthy people across ages. A sample-barcoded 5' primer and a J-beta primer mix were used in a second PCR of about 7 to 11 cycles. TCRdb re-analysed the 5' RACE reads in MiXCR, keeping a single row per CDR3 protein. The sample has nearly 1 million distinct CDR3 sequences, 51% seen once; the top ten hold 20% to 25%. The material sequenced was blood. The receptors were gathered from a woman aged 60-75 years in good health.

V gene TRBV20-1 combines with J gene TRBJ2-1; TRBD2 matches 7 bases. CDR1 and CDR2 from the germline V gene are DFQATT and SNEGSKA (reference sequence). V lost 0 bases, J lost 4 bases, and 9 bases stayed unmatched. This CDR3 region has 16 residues. The CDR3 bases are TGCAGTGCTAGAGATCGGGGCGGGAGAAGGTACAATGAGCAGTTCTTC. Encoded protein: CSARDRGGRRYNEQFF.

This clonotype occurred a few times. V gene TRBV4-1 combines with J gene TRBJ2-7; D may be TRBD1 or TRBD2 (5 bases each). Trimming left V 4 bases short and J 6 bases short, with 19 bases between. This CDR3 contains 15 residues. Germline V gene data show CDR1 as MGHRA and CDR2 as YSYEKL. In DNA, the CDR3 is TGCGCCAGCAGCCTCCTCGGGGCACCTCTAGGCGAGCAGTACTTC. Its translation is CASSLLGAPLGEQYF.

V is TRBV7-9 and J is TRBJ2-3; the match to TRBD1 covers 9 bases. V lost 4 bases to trimming and J lost 0 bases; unmatched junction nucleotides: 2. CDR1 and CDR2 (germline): SEHNR, FQNEAQ (reference sequence). The CDR3 runs to 15 residues. Written as DNA, the CDR3 is TGTGCCAGCAGCTGGACAGGGGCTAGCACAGATACGCAGTATTTT. This encodes CASSWTGASTDTQYF.

This clonotype was detected a few times. The gene calls are TRBV4-3 and TRBJ2-3, with no clear D. Germline CDR1 reads LGHNA; CDR2 reads YSLEER. The CDR3 sequence is 14 residues long. V was cut by 6 bases and J by 3 bases, with 13 bases left in between. CDR3 bases: TGCGCCAGCAGTCCTCGAAGATGGACAGATACGCAGTATTTT. It translates to CASSPRRWTDTQYF.

This chain uses TRBV28 with TRBJ2-7; no clear D gene. The CDR3 loop spans 14 amino acids. CDR1 and CDR2 (germline): MDHEN, SYDVKM. The V gene lost 7 bases and the J gene lost 5 bases, with 18 bases spanning the gap. The CDR3 bases are TGTGCCAGCACCTCGGACGGAAGGCCCCACGAGCAGTACTTC. The encoded protein is CASTSDGRPHEQYF.